This TCR beta chain stems from a study of T cell repertoires in cytomegalovirus infection. In TCRdb, the reads were re-called with MiXCR into one record per CDR3 protein. In the table there are roughly 280,000 distinct CDR3 sequences, roughly 13% of which are singletons. A note on this clonotype: The antigen is not known.

Points from the study as a whole: HLA-C-restricted CMV clonotypes gave the most frequent clonotype in two of eight donors.

Germline CDR1 is SGHNT and CDR2 is YYREEE (reference sequence). Deletions cut 1 base from V and 5 bases from J, with 9 bases between. This CDR3 is 14 amino acids long. The chain has TRBV5-4 and TRBJ2-2; tentative D call: TRBD1 (5 bases). This receptor was obtained from a human donor in good health (CMV status not recorded). Some clones in this sample may be carry-over from other donors' samples. The specimen was PBMCs. CDR3 in DNA: TGTGCCAGCAGCTTGCCAGGGTTAACCGGGGAGCTGTTTTTT. As protein: CASSLPGLTGELFF. Based on the CDR3 plus reference TRBV5-4 and TRBJ2-2, the full variable domain is ETGVTQSPTHLIKTRGQQVTLRCSSQSGHNTVSWYQQALGQGPQFIFQYYREEENGRGNFPPRFSGLQFPNYSSELNVNALELDDSALYLCASSLPGLTGELFFGEGSRLTVL.